These 6 T cell receptor beta chains originate from one sample sequenced in a study of STAT5B mutations in CD4+ large granular lymphocyte leukemia. Measured with immunoSEQ multiplex PCR; TCRdb has only the in-frame clones, and not every one. This table holds about 48,000 clones, around 70% found once. The sequenced sample was CD4+ T cells from blood buffy coats. The receptor source for this set is a human donor in good health.

V gene TRBV18 combines with J gene TRBJ1-1; D remains unclear. This CDR3 is built from 14 residues. The germline V gene encodes CDR1 KGHSH and CDR2 LQKENI. Trimming took off 2 bases at V and 0 bases at J, with 7 bases between the two ends. The CDR3 sequence: CASSPSAVNTEAFF. Written as DNA, the CDR3 is TGTGCCAGCTCACCAAGTGCAGTGAACACTGAAGCTTTCTTT.

This clone turned up a few times. The rearrangement links TRBV9 to TRBJ2-3; 14 positions agree with TRBD2. This CDR3 spans 18 amino acids. CDR1 is SGDLS, CDR2 YYNGEE, per germline. The V gene end was trimmed by 4 bases and the J gene end by 3 bases; junction bases not matched to a gene: 10. CDR3 amino acids: CASSRLPRTSGGTDTQYF. CDR3 in DNA: TGTGCCAGCAGCCGTCTCCCCCGGACTAGCGGGGGGACAGATACGCAGTATTTT.

V usage is TRBV2 and J usage is TRBJ2-6, with a possible D match to TRBD1 (6 bases). The V end was cut by 5 bases, the J end by 0 bases, with 11 bases between. Germline V gene data show CDR1 as SNHLY and CDR2 as FYNNEI. This CDR3 has 16 amino acids. The CDR3 DNA reads TGTGCCAGCAGTCGGGACACCTACTCTGGGGCCAACGTCCTGACTTTC. Translated: CASSRDTYSGANVLTF.

The V gene is TRBV29-1, the J gene TRBJ2-3; D is undetermined. The V gene's germline CDR1 is SQVTM and CDR2 ANQGSEA. The CDR3 contains 13 residues. Deletions cut 5 bases from V and 0 bases from J, with 9 bases between. The CDR3 loop reads CSVPDGSTDTQYF. As DNA, the CDR3 is TGCAGCGTTCCCGACGGTAGCACAGATACGCAGTATTTT.

The chain uses TRBV9 and TRBJ1-6; a weak D match, TRBD1 (6 bases). This CDR3 has 15 residues. The germline V and J ends were trimmed by 0 bases and 7 bases, with 11 bases remaining between them. From germline, CDR1 is SGDLS and CDR2 YYNGEE. This CDR3 reads CASSVDGQGNSPLHF. In nucleotides, the CDR3 is TGTGCCAGCAGCGTAGATGGGCAGGGGAATTCACCCCTCCACTTT. Variable domain in full (rest from reference TRBV9 and TRBJ1-6): DSGVTQTPKHLITATGQRVTLRCSPRSGDLSVYWYQQSLDQGLQFLIQYYNGEERAKGNILERFSAQQFPDLHSELNLSSLELGDSALYFCASSVDGQGNSPLHFGNGTRLTVT.

The chain couples TRBV10-3 to TRBJ2-3, with 9 positions matching TRBD2. The CDR3 is 15 amino acids. Germline V gives CDR1 ENHRY, CDR2 SYGVKD. With V trimmed by 6 bases and J by 0 bases, 4 bases remained unmatched. DNA of the CDR3: TGTGCCATCAGCGTCAGCGGGGGGAGCACAGATACGCAGTATTTT. Translation gives CAISVSGGSTDTQYF.